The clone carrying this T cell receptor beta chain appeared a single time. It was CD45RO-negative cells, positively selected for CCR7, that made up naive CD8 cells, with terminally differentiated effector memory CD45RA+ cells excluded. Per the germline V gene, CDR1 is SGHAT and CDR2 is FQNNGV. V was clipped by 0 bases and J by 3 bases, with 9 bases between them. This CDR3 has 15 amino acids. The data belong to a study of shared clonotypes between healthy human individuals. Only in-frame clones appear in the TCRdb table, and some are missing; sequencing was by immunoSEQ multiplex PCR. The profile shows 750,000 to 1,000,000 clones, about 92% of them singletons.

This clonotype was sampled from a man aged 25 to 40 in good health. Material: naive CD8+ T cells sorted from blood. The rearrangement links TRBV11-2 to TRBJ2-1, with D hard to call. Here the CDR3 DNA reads TGTGCCAGCAGCTTAGAGTACGGCAGCTACAATGAGCAGTTCTTC. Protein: CASSLEYGSYNEQFF.